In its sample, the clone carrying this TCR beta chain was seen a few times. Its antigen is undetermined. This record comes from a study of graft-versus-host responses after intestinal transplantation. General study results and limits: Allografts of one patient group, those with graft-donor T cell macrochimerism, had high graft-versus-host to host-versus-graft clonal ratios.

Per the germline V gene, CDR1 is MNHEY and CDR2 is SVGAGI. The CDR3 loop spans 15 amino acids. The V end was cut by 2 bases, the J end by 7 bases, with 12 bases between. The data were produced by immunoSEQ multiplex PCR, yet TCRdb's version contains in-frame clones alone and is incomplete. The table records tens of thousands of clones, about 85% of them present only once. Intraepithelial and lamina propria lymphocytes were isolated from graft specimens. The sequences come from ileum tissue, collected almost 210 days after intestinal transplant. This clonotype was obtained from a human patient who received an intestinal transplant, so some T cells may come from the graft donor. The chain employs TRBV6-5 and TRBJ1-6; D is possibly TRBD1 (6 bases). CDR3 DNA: TGTGCCAGCAGTTACGGCGTCAGGGGAAATTCACCCCTCCACTTT. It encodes CASSYGVRGNSPLHF.